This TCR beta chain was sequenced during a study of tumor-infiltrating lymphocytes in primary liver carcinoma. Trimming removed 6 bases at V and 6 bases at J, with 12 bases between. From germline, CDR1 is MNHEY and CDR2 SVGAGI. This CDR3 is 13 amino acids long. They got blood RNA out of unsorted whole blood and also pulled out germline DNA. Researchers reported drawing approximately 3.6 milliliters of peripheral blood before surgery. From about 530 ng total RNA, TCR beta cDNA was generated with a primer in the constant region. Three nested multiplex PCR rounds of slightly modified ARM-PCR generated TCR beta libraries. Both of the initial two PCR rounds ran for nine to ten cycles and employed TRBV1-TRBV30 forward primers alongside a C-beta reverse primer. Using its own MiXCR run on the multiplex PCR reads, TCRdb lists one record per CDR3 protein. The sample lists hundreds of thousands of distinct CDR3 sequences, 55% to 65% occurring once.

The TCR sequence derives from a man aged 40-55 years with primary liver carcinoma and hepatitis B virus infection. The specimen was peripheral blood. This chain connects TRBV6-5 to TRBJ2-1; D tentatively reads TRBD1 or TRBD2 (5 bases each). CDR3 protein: CASRGVPSNEQFF. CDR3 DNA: TGTGCCAGCAGGGGGGTGCCCTCCAATGAGCAGTTCTTC.